This TCR beta chain was captured in a study of blood T cells in healthy people across ages. Study-wide results and caveats: Unsorted PBMC input precluded a conclusive naive versus antigen-experienced comparison. As naive T cell percentage varied, TCR beta diversity correlated strongly with it. CMV infection status of these donors was not known.

PCR was performed a second time for roughly 7 to 11 cycles using a sample-barcoded 5' primer and a J-beta primer mix. TCRdb called the 5' RACE reads again in MiXCR, with one record for every CDR3 protein. Among almost 1 million distinct CDR3 sequences listed, 45% to 60% were seen once. In the case of this clonotype: Its specificity is not known. This sequence may be a read error, since a much larger clone differs from it by one base.

The germline V gene encodes CDR1 MNHEY and CDR2 SVGAGI. This CDR3 is built from 15 residues. The sample, about 10 milliliters of peripheral blood, was drawn from each donor. This receptor was identified in a woman aged 60-75 years in good health. The V call is TRBV6-5, the J call TRBJ1-4; D possibly corresponds to TRBD1 (6 bases). What was sequenced was blood. The CDR3 loop reads CAGSYATGVEEKLFF. CDR3 nucleotides: TGTGCCGGCAGTTACGCGACAGGAGTAGAGGAAAAACTGTTTTTT.